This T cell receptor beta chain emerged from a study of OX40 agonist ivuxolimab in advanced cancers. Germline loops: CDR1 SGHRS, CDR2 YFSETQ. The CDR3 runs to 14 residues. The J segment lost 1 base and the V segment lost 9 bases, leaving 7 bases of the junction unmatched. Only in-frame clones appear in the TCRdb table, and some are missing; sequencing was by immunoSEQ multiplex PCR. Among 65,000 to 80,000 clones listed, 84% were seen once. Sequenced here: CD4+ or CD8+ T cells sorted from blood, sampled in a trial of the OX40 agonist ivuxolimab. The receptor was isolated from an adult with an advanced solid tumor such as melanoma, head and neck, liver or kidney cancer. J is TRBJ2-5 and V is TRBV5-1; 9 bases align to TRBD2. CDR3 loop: CATKLSGGQETQYF. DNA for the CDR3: TGCGCCACCAAACTTAGCGGGGGCCAAGAGACCCAGTACTTC. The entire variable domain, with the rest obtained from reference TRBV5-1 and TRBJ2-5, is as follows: KAGVTQTPRYLIKTRGQQVTLSCSPISGHRSVSWYQQTPGQGLQFLFEYFSETQRNKGNFPGRFSGRQFSNSRSEMNVSTLELGDSALYLCATKLSGGQETQYFGPGTRLLVL.